This T cell receptor (beta chain) was observed in a study of cytomegalovirus exposure and HLA in healthy donors. Study summary: Both the roughly 120 validation repertoires and the 666 first-cohort repertoires used the same platform, as reported by a later analysis.

The germline V gene has CDR1 MDHEN and CDR2 SYDVKM. V lost 4 bases, J lost 1 base, and 11 bases lay in between. The CDR3 is 16 residues long. The study's findings and limits: In vitro assays verified that a few CMV-associated chains recognized CMV antigens specifically. Most observed TCR sequences were rare, whereas some public TCRs were detected in many donors. Associated with cytomegalovirus, according to the listing, were 150 to 200 TCR beta chains.

TCRdb keeps only in-frame clones here, not all; method: immunoSEQ multiplex PCR. In the table there are 200,000 to 250,000 clones, over 70% of which are singletons. This clone came up once. What it binds is not known. The sequencing input was PBMCs. The clonotype comes from a woman in her twenties or thirties in good health and CMV-seropositive. The rearrangement uses TRBV28 and TRBJ2-6; tentative D call: TRBD2 (6 bases). CDR3 region: CASSSLTSSGANVLTF. Here the CDR3 DNA reads TGTGCCAGCAGTTCCCTGACTAGTTCTGGGGCCAACGTCCTGACTTTC.